Below are 15 T cell receptor beta chains sequenced from a single sample in a study of blood T cell repertoires in COVID-19. TCRdb's copy holds only in-frame clones and misses some; the assay was immunoSEQ multiplex PCR. The sample includes hundreds of thousands of clones, roughly nine tenths seen only once; the top ten take approximately 1%. Sequenced sample: PBMCs or T cells enriched from blood (not recorded which). The source is a young man who had recovered from COVID-19.

The chain carries TRBV9 and TRBJ1-4; a possible D gene is TRBD1 (5 bases). The germline V gene encodes CDR1 SGDLS and CDR2 YYNGEE. Trimming cost V 4 bases and J 0 bases, with 13 bases left between them. The CDR3 is 16 amino acids. In nucleotides, the CDR3 is TGTGCCAGCAGCCCTCTAGCGGGGGCAACTAATGAAAAACTGTTTTTT. It yields the protein CASSPLAGATNEKLFF.

The chain joins TRBV28 to TRBJ1-5, with a weak D call TRBD1 (6 bases). The germline V gene encodes CDR1 MDHEN and CDR2 SYDVKM. The germline V and J ends were trimmed by 2 bases and 6 bases, with 11 bases remaining between them. The CDR3 sequence is 14 residues long. CDR3 bases: TGTGCCAGCAGTTTAACAGGGTGGGGTCAGCCCCAGCATTTT. It is translated as CASSLTGWGQPQHF.

This clone was detected once. The J gene is TRBJ2-7, the V gene TRBV27; 12 bases map to TRBD1. This CDR3 comprises 17 residues. The ends lost 8 bases at V and 0 bases at J; junction bases unmatched: 11. The germline V gene encodes CDR1 MNHEY and CDR2 SMNVEV (reference sequence). This CDR3 is CASARGTGGVYSYEQYF. CDR3 bases: TGTGCCAGCGCACGCGGGACAGGGGGCGTTTACTCCTACGAGCAGTACTTC.

The chain couples TRBV4-1 to TRBJ2-7; D not resolved. Germline V gives CDR1 MGHRA, CDR2 YSYEKL. The CDR3 spans 15 residues. The V and J ends lost 1 base and 0 bases respectively, with 10 bases between them. The CDR3 protein is CASSQGASTSYEQYF. In DNA, the CDR3 is TGCGCCAGCAGCCAAGGGGCTTCAACCTCCTACGAGCAGTACTTC.

The sample holds one count of this clone. The chain uses TRBV5-1 and TRBJ2-3, with 7 bases lining up with TRBD1. The CDR3 has 16 residues. The V segment lost 5 bases and the J segment 1 base; nucleotides outside the gene matches: 10. The germline gives CDR1 SGHRS, CDR2 YFSETQ. CDR3 loop: CASRLRGGLGTDTQYF. CDR3 DNA: TGCGCCAGCAGGCTGAGAGGGGGCTTGGGCACAGATACGCAGTATTTT.

The chain uses TRBV10-1 and TRBJ2-2; 9 bases line up with TRBD2. This CDR3 spans 17 amino acids. Germline-derived CDR1 and CDR2 are WNHNN and SYGVQD (reference sequence). V shed 1 base and J 3 bases; nucleotides not matched to a gene: 6. For the CDR3, the DNA is TGCGCCAGCAGTGAGTGCGGGAGGGCCTGGGACACCGGGGAGCTGTTTTTT. Protein: CASSECGRAWDTGELFF.

This clone was counted a single time. The chain combines TRBV28 with TRBJ1-2, with 9 bases lining up with TRBD1. V gave up 8 bases and J gave up 8 bases; unmatched junction bases: 21. The CDR3 is 17 amino acids. Germline V gene sequence: CDR1 MDHEN, CDR2 SYDVKM. The CDR3 spells CASYSPGQGGSAGGYTF. CDR3 nucleotide sequence: TGTGCCAGCTACTCACCGGGACAGGGCGGTTCTGCGGGCGGCTACACCTTC.

Notes on this clone: This sample also contains other DNA sequences that code for the same CDR3. This chain uses TRBV19 with TRBJ2-7; D is undetermined. This CDR3 spans 14 amino acids. V was cut by 3 bases and J by 1 base, with 10 bases left in between. Germline V gene data show CDR1 as LNHDA and CDR2 as SQIVND (reference sequence). The CDR3 loop is CASSIGSGSYEQYF. The CDR3 coding sequence is TGTGCCAGTAGTATTGGGTCAGGATCCTACGAGCAGTACTTC.

The CDR3 spells CATRAGTGSGELFF. The CDR3 DNA is TGTGCCACCCGGGCGGGGACAGGGTCCGGGGAGCTGTTTTTT. V and J are TRBV24-1 and TRBJ2-2; 9 bases fit TRBD1. Trimming cost V 9 bases and J 6 bases; bases outside gene matches: 7. The CDR3 contains 14 residues. The germline CDR1 and CDR2 sequences are KGHDR and SFDVKD.

This chain joins TRBV19 and TRBJ1-5; D is uncertain. Germline V gives CDR1 LNHDA, CDR2 SQIVND (reference sequence). V gave up 1 base and J gave up 9 bases, with 7 bases separating them. The CDR3 extends over 12 amino acids. In DNA, the CDR3 is TGTGCCAGTAGTATAGGCTCCGGGCCCCAGCATTTT. Its translation is CASSIGSGPQHF.

J is TRBJ1-1 and V is TRBV19, with D possibly matching TRBD1 (5 bases). Trimming removed 4 bases at V and 4 bases at J, with 16 bases between. The CDR3 is 15 amino acids. Germline lookup yields CDR1 LNHDA and CDR2 SQIVND (reference sequence). CDR3 in DNA: TGTGCCAGTAGTAAGGGGCCAGGGTTTGGCACTGAAGCTTTCTTT. It is translated as CASSKGPGFGTEAFF.

In its sample, this clone was seen once. The chain employs TRBV19 and TRBJ2-1, with D perhaps TRBD1 (5 bases). CDR1 is LNHDA, CDR2 SQIVND, per germline (reference sequence). The V end was cut by 1 base, the J end by 8 bases, with 6 bases between. CDR3 length equals 12 residues. The CDR3 DNA follows: TGTGCCAGTAGTATAGCAGGGCATGAGCAGTTCTTC. Translated, it gives CASSIAGHEQFF. Supplemented by reference TRBV19 and TRBJ2-1, the full variable domain reads DGGITQSPKYLFRKEGQNVTLSCEQNLNHDAMYWYRQDPGQGLRLIYYSQIVNDFQKGDIAEGYSVSREKKESFPLTVTSAQKNPTAFYLCASSIAGHEQFFGPGTRLTVL.

CDR3: CASSTPPPTGRREKLFF. In DNA, the CDR3 is TGTGCCAGTAGTACCCCACCCCCGACAGGCCGGCGGGAAAAACTGTTTTTT. The gene calls are TRBV19 and TRBJ1-4, with D maybe TRBD1 (6 bases). V lost 4 bases and J 8 bases, leaving 23 bases between the germline ends. This CDR3 has 17 amino acids. Germline loops: CDR1 LNHDA, CDR2 SQIVND (reference sequence).

The genes are TRBV28 and TRBJ2-7; TRBD2 aligns across 8 bases. The CDR3 extends over 15 amino acids. The germline gives CDR1 MDHEN, CDR2 SYDVKM. V shed 6 bases, J shed 7 bases, and the junction held 14 bases outside the gene matches. This chain's CDR3 is CASSPTSGGRGEQYF. The CDR3 coding sequence is TGTGCCAGCAGCCCCACTAGCGGAGGCCGGGGGGAGCAGTACTTC.

This chain links TRBV29-1 with TRBJ2-1; D may be TRBD1 (5 bases). V dropped 5 bases and J dropped 8 bases, with 10 bases sitting between them. CDR1 SQVTM and CDR2 ANQGSEA come from the germline V gene. The CDR3 totals 11 residues. The CDR3 protein is CSVNRLHEQFF. The CDR3 region has the DNA TGCAGCGTTAACAGGCTCCATGAGCAGTTCTTC.